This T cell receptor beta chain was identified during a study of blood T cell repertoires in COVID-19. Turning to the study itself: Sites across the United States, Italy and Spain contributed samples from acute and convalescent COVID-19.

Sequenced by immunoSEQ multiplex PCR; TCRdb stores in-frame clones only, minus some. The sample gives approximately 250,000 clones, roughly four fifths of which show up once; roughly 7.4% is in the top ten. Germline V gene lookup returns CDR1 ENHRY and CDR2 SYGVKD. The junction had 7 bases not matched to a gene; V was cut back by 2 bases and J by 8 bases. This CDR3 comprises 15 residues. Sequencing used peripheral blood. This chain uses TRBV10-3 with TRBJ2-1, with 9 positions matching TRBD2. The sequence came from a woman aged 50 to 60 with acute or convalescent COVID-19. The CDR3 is CAISETEAGGYEQFF. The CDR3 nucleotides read TGTGCCATCAGTGAGACTGAAGCGGGAGGTTATGAGCAGTTCTTC.